This T cell receptor (beta chain) was found in a study of human T cells and chemical hapten exposure. Regarding the study as a whole: Sensitizing with DPC caused no change in TCRs above 1 in 1000 frequency.

J was trimmed by 7 bases and V by 4 bases; bases with no gene match: 10. This CDR3 has 17 residues. Germline-derived CDR1 and CDR2 are SGHRS and YFSETQ. A single record per CDR3 protein comes from TCRdb applying MiXCR to the RACE reads. The sample yields 150,000 to 200,000 distinct CDR3 sequences, 20% to 25% seen once. Note on this clonotype: Its antigen is as yet unknown.

Described time point: patch test 1, 2 weeks after DPC sensitization. The sample's treatment: therapeutic diphenylcyclopropenone sensitization with weekly scalp DPC. Total RNA was isolated from unfractionated whole blood. The sample in question was whole blood, obtained in connection with sensitization to the hapten diphenylcyclopropenone (DPC). This sequence joins TRBV5-1 and TRBJ2-1, with 14 positions matching TRBD2. The sequence came from a woman in her 50s with alopecia areata. Some clones in this sample may be carry-over from other donors' samples. For the CDR3, the DNA is TGCGCCAGCAGCCGCGGGACTAGCGGGAGCTCCGGTAATGAGCAGTTCTTC. As protein: CASSRGTSGSSGNEQFF.